This T cell receptor beta chain was captured in a study of blood T cell repertoires in COVID-19. This clone was recorded once. This CDR3 is built from 14 residues. V shed 2 bases and J shed 7 bases, with 11 bases lying between them. Germline CDR1 reads LGHNT; CDR2 reads FRNRAP. Clones were sequenced by immunoSEQ multiplex PCR, and TCRdb holds only the in-frame ones, with some missing. Of 150,000 to 200,000 clones in the sample, 85% to 90% were seen once. The sample was peripheral blood. This chain joins TRBV12-5 and TRBJ1-4, with a possible D match to TRBD1 (6 bases). The receptor was isolated from a woman aged 60-75 years with COVID-19, enrolled during active disease. The CDR3 reads CASGLRGAREKLFF. As DNA, the CDR3 is TGTGCTAGTGGTTTGCGGGGGGCGCGTGAAAAACTGTTTTTT. The full variable domain, with the rest looked up from reference TRBV12-5 and TRBJ1-4, is DARVTQTPRHKVTEMGQEVTMRCQPILGHNTVFWYRQTMMQGLELLAYFRNRAPLDDSGMPKDRFSAEMPDATLATLKIQPSEPRDSAVYFCASGLRGAREKLFFGSGTQLSVL.